This passage covers 12 T cell receptor beta chains from one sample sequenced in a study of OX40 agonist ivuxolimab in advanced cancers. Produced via immunoSEQ multiplex PCR; TCRdb's table is partial and in-frame only. Of around 70,000 clones in the sample, 84% were seen once. Sequencing was performed on CD4+ or CD8+ T cells sorted from blood, taken in a trial of the OX40 agonist ivuxolimab. All receptors derive from an adult with an advanced solid tumor such as melanoma, head and neck, liver or kidney cancer.

The rearrangement uses TRBV9 and TRBJ2-5; 8 nucleotides align to TRBD1. With V trimmed by 3 bases and J by 7 bases, 2 bases remained unmatched. Per the germline V gene, CDR1 is SGDLS and CDR2 is YYNGEE. The CDR3 covers 12 residues. Here the CDR3 DNA reads TGTGCCAGCAGCGCGGGGACAGGGACCCAGTACTTC. Its translation: CASSAGTGTQYF. The full variable domain, with the rest looked up from reference TRBV9 and TRBJ2-5, is DSGVTQTPKHLITATGQRVTLRCSPRSGDLSVYWYQQSLDQGLQFLIQYYNGEERAKGNILERFSAQQFPDLHSELNLSSLELGDSALYFCASSAGTGTQYFGPGTRLLVL.

J is TRBJ1-5 and V is TRBV2; 8 bases match TRBD1. This CDR3 has 15 amino acids. The germline V gene encodes CDR1 SNHLY and CDR2 FYNNEI. Losses at the gene ends were 5 bases for V and 3 bases for J; bases not matched to a gene: 6. This CDR3 is CASSYLDRDNQPQHF. CDR3 coding DNA: TGTGCCAGCAGTTATTTGGACAGGGACAATCAGCCCCAGCATTTT. The variable domain in full, with the rest retrieved from reference TRBV2 and TRBJ1-5, is EPEVTQTPSHQVTQMGQEVILRCVPISNHLYFYWYRQILGQKVEFLVSFYNNEISEKSEIFDDQFSVERPDGSNFTLKIRSTKLEDSAMYFCASSYLDRDNQPQHFGDGTRLSIL.

This rearrangement joins TRBV11-2 to TRBJ2-7, with a tentative D call TRBD2 (6 bases). The germline V and J ends were trimmed by 5 bases and 6 bases, with 29 bases remaining between them. This CDR3 is 18 amino acids long. Germline lookup yields CDR1 SGHAT and CDR2 FQNNGV. This CDR3 reads CASSTPLVRLGSKGEQYF. The CDR3, as DNA: TGTGCCAGCAGCACCCCTCTAGTGCGCCTCGGGAGTAAGGGCGAGCAGTACTTC.

This sequence joins TRBV15 and TRBJ1-2; 8 bases fit TRBD1. Germline V gene data show CDR1 as LNHNV and CDR2 as YYDKDF (reference sequence). The CDR3 is 13 amino acids. V dropped 8 bases and J dropped 8; count of bases not matched to a gene: 10. This CDR3 is CATRPGQVGGYTF. CDR3 sequence (DNA): TGTGCCACCCGCCCGGGACAGGTGGGAGGCTACACCTTC.

The CDR3: CASSAFWGNTEAFF. For the CDR3, the DNA is TGTGCCAGCAGTGCCTTTTGGGGGAACACTGAAGCTTTCTTT. This sequence joins TRBV2 and TRBJ1-1; the D is unclear. The V gene lost 4 bases and the J gene lost 1 base, with 10 bases spanning the gap. The germline CDR1 and CDR2 sequences are SNHLY and FYNNEI. The CDR3 extends over 14 amino acids.

The count of this clone is one. The chain carries TRBV4-2 and TRBJ2-1; 11 nucleotides match TRBD2. The CDR3 sequence is 14 residues long. Germline trimming cut 0 bases from V and 14 bases from J; bases unmatched to any gene: 6. CDR1 is LGHNA, CDR2 YNFKEQ, per germline. CDR3 in DNA: TGTGCCAGCAGCCAAGATCTAGCGGGGGGACGAAAGTTCTTC. Amino acids: CASSQDLAGGRKFF.

This rearrangement joins TRBV5-6 to TRBJ2-7; unclear D gene. Trimming took off 4 bases at V and 4 bases at J, with 18 bases between the two ends. The germline V gene has CDR1 SGHDT and CDR2 YYEEEE. The CDR3 contains 15 residues. The CDR3 DNA follows: TGTGCCAGCAGCCCCCTGGAAGGGCGATCATACGAGCAGTACTTC. This gives the protein CASSPLEGRSYEQYF.

This chain connects TRBV7-2 to TRBJ1-2; TRBD1 is a possible D gene (6 bases). The V end was cut by 0 bases, the J end by 10 bases, with 9 bases between. This CDR3 contains 12 residues. The germline gives CDR1 SGHTA, CDR2 FQGNSA. The CDR3 sequence is CASSLAGGLYTF. The CDR3 DNA follows: TGTGCCAGCAGCTTAGCGGGGGGGCTCTACACCTTC.

The V and J genes are TRBV5-1 and TRBJ2-3, with D tentatively TRBD1 (6 bases). The germline V gene encodes CDR1 SGHRS and CDR2 YFSETQ. The V gene lost 4 bases and the J gene lost 5 bases, with 11 bases spanning the gap. This CDR3 comprises 13 residues. The CDR3 loop reads CASSGGQLDTQYF. The CDR3 DNA is TGCGCCAGCAGCGGAGGACAGTTAGATACGCAGTATTTT. The full variable domain, with the rest looked up from reference TRBV5-1 and TRBJ2-3, is KAGVTQTPRYLIKTRGQQVTLSCSPISGHRSVSWYQQTPGQGLQFLFEYFSETQRNKGNFPGRFSGRQFSNSRSEMNVSTLELGDSALYLCASSGGQLDTQYFGPGTRLTVL.

The V and J genes are TRBV5-1 and TRBJ2-7; TRBD2 might be the D (7 bases). This CDR3 spans 15 amino acids. CDR1 is SGHRS and CDR2 is YFSETQ in the germline V gene. The germline V and J ends were trimmed by 0 bases and 0 bases, with 10 bases remaining between them. CDR3 nucleotide sequence: TGCGCCAGCAGCTTGGGTGCGGGGGCCTCCTACGAGCAGTACTTC. Encoded protein: CASSLGAGASYEQYF.

The chain uses TRBV18 and TRBJ1-1; a weak D match, TRBD1 (6 bases). Trimming left V 4 bases short and J 4 bases short, with 13 bases between. This CDR3 region has 14 residues. In germline, CDR1 is KGHSH, CDR2 LQKENI. CDR3 sequence (DNA): TGTGCCAGCTCACTATCGGGAGGGGGCACTGAAGCTTTCTTT. Its protein product is CASSLSGGGTEAFF.

This clone was observed a few times. This chain connects TRBV7-3 to TRBJ1-6, with 7 bases matching TRBD1. CDR3 length equals 14 residues. CDR1 is SGHTA, CDR2 FQGTGA, per germline. V was clipped by 5 bases and J by 10 bases; unmatched bases: 8. CDR3 protein: CASSLQGLGSPLHF. The DNA of the CDR3 is TGTGCCAGCAGCCTACAGGGGCTGGGGTCACCCCTCCACTTT.